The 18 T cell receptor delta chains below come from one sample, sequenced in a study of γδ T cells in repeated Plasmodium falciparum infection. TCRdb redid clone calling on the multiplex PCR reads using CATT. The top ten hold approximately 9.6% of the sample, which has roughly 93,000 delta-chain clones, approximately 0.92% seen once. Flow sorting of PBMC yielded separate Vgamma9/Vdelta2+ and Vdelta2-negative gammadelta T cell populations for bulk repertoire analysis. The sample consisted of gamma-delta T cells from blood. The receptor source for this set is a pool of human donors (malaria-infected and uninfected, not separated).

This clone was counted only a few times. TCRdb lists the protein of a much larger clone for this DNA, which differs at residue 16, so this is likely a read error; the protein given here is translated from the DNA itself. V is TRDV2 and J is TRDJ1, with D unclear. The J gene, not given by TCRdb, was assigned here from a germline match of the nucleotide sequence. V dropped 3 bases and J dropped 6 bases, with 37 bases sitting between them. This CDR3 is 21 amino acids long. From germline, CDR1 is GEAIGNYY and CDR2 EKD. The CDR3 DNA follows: TGTGCCTGTGACCCACTCACAGAAAGTGATCAACCGCTAGGATCCCGTTATAAACTCATCTTT. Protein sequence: CACDPLTESDQPLGSRYKLIF.

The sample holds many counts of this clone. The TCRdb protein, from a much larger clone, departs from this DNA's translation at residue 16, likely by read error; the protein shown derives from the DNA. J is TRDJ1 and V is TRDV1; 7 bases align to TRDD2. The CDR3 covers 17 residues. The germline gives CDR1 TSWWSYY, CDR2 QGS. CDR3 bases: TGTGCTCTTGGGCTATTTCCTACAGGGCGTACGAACGATAAACTCACCTTT. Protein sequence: CALGLFPTGRTNDKLTF.

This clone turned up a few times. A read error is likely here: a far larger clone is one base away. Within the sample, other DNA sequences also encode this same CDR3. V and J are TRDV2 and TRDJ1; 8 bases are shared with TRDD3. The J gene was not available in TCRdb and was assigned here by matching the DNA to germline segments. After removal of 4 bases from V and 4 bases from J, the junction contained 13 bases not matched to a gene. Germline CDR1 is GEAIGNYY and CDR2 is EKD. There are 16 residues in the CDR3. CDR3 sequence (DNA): TGTGCCTGTGATGGTACTGGGGGGCGTAACTACGATAAACTCATCTTT. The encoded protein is CACDGTGGRNYDKLIF.

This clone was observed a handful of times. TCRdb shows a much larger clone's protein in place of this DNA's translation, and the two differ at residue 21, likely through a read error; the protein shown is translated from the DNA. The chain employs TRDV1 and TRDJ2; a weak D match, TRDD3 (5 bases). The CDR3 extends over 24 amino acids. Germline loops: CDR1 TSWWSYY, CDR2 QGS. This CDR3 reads CALGELESGPRPFWDSTLTAKLFF. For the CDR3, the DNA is TGTGCTCTTGGGGAACTAGAGTCCGGCCCAAGGCCCTTTTGGGATTCAACTTTGACAGCAAAACTCTTCTTT.

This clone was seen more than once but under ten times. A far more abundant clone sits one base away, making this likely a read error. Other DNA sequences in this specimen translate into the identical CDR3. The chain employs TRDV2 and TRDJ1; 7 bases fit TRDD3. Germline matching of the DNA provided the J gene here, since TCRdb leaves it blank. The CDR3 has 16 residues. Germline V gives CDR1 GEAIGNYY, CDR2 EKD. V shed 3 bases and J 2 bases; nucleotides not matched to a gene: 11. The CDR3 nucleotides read TGTGCCTGTGACCCCTTGGGGGACCGGTATACCGATAAACTCATCTTT. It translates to CACDPLGDRYTDKLIF.

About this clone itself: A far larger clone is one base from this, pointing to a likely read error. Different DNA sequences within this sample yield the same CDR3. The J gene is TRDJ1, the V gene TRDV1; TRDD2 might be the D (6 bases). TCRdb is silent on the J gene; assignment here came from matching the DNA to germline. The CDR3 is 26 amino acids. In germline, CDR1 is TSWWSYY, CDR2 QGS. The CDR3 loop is CALGELRGLPQASGTCVTLTYDKLIF. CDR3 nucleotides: TGTGCTCTTGGCGAACTGCGCGGCCTTCCCCAAGCATCAGGGACCTGTGTTACCCTGACCTACGATAAACTCATCTTT.

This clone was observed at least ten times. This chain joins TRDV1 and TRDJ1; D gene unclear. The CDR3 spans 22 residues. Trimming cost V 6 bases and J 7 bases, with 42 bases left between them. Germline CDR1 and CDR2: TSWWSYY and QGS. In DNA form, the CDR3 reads TGTGCTCTTGGCCGACTCAATCCTCAGACCCTCGGTTATAGAGTTCTCCGAGCTAAACTCATCTTT. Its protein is CALGRLNPQTLGYRVLRAKLIF.

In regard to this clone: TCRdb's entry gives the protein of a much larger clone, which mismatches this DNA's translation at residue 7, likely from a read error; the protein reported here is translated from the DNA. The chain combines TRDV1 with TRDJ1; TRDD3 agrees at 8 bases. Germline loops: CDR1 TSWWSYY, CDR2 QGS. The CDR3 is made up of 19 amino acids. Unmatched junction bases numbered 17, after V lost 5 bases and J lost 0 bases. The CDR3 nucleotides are TGTGCTCTTGGGTCCCCAGCGGGATACGGTCCTCCGTACACCGATAAACTCATCTTT. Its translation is CALGSPAGYGPPYTDKLIF.

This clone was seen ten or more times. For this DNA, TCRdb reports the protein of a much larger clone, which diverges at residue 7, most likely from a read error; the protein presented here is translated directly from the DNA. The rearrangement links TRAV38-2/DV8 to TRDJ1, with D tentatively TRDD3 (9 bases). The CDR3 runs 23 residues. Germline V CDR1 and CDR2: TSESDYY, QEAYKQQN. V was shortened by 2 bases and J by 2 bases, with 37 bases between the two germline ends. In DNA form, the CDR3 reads TGTGCTTATAGGAGTAAGGTTTCCTTCCTAGACCCTACTGGGGGACACGGGACCGATAAACTCATCTTT. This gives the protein CAYRSKVSFLDPTGGHGTDKLIF.

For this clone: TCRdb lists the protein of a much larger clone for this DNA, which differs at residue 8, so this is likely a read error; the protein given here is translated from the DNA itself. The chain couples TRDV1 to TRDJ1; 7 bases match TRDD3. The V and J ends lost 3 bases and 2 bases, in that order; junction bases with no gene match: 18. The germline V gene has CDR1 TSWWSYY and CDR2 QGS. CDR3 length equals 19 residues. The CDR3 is CALGDPFSRRWGRTDKLIF. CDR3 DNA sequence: TGTGCTCTTGGGGATCCCTTCTCACGTAGGTGGGGGAGAACCGATAAACTCATCTTT.

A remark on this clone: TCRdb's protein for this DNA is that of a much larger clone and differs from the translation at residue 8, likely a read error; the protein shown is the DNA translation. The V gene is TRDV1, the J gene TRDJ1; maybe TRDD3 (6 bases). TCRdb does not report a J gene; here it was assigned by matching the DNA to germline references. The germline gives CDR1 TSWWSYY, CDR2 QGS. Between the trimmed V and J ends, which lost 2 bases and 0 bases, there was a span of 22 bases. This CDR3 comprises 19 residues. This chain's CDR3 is CALGEYYKCGGPYTDKLIF. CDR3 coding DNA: TGTGCTCTTGGGGAATATTACAAGTGCGGGGGACCGTACACCGATAAACTCATCTTT.

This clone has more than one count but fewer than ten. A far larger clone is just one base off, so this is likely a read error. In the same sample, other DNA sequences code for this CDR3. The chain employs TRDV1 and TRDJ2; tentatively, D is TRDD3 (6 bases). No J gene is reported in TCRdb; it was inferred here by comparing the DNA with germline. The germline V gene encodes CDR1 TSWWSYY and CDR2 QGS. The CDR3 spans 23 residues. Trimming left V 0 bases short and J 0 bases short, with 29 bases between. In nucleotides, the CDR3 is TGTGCTCTTGGGGAACTGTTGCCTCTCCTATACTACCTGGGGCCCTCTTTGACAGCACAACTCTTCTTT. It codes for CALGELLPLLYYLGPSLTAQLFF.

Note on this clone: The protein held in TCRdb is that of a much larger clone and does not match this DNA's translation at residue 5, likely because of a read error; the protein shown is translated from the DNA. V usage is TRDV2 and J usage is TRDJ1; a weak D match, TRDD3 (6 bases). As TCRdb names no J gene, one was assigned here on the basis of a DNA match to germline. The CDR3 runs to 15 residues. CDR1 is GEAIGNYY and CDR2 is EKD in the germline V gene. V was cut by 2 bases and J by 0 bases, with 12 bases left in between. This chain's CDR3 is CACDMGGDHTDKLIF. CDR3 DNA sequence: TGTGCCTGTGACATGGGGGGAGACCACACCGATAAACTCATCTTT.

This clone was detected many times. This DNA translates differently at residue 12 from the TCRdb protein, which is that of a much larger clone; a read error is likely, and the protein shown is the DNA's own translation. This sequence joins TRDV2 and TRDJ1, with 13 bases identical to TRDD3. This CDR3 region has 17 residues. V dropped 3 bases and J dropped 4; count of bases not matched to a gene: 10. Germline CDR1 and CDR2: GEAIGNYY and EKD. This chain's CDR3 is CACDALLGDTRGDKLIF. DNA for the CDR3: TGTGCCTGTGACGCATTACTGGGGGATACGCGTGGCGATAAACTCATCTTT.

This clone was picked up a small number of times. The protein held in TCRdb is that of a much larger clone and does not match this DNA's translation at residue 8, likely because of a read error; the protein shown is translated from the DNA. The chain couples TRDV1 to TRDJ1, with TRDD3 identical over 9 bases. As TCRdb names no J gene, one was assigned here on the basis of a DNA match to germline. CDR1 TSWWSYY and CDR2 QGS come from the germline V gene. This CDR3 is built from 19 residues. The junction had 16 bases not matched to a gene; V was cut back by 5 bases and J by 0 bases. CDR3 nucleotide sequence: TGTGCTCTTGGGACTACCAAGTGGGGATACGCCAATCACACCGATAAACTCATCTTT. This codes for CALGTTKWGYANHTDKLIF.

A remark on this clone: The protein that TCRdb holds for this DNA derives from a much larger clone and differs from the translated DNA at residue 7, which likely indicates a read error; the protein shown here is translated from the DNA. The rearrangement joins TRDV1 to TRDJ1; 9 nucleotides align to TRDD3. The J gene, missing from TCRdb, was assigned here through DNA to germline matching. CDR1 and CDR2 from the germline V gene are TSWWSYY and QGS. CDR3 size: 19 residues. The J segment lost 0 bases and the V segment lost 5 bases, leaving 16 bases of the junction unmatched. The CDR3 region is CALGTTRRGYANHTDKLIF. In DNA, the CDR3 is TGTGCTCTTGGGACTACCAGGCGGGGATACGCCAATCACACCGATAAACTCATCTTT.

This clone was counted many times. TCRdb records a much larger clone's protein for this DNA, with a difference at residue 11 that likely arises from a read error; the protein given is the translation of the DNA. The CDR3 bases are TGTGCCTGTGACACCCGTGGGACAACGTCCGGTAAACTCATCTTT. It codes for CACDTRGTTSGKLIF. J is TRDJ1 and V is TRDV2; D is ambiguous. Germline matching of the DNA provided the J gene here, since TCRdb leaves it blank. The CDR3 length is 15 residues. Trimming took 0 bases from V and 7 from J, leaving 17 bases between them. Germline CDR1 and CDR2: GEAIGNYY and EKD.

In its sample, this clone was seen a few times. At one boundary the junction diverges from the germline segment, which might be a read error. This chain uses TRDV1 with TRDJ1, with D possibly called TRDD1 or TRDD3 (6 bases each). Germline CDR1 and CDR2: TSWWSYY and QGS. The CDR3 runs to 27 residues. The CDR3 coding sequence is TGTGCTCTTGGGGAAGTGGGAGTCCGAAAACCAGTACAGCTACTGGTGGAGAAATACTGGGACACCGATAAACTCACCTTT. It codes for CALGEVGVRKPVQLLVEKYWDTDKLTF.